A single sample gave rise to the 5 T cell receptor beta chains below, sequenced in a study of blood T cells in healthy people across ages. The authors ran a second PCR of about 6 to 11 cycles using a sample-barcoded 5' primer and a J-beta primer mix. MiXCR was run by TCRdb on the 5' RACE reads, yielding one entry per CDR3 protein. The sample yields about 1.4 million distinct CDR3 sequences, 59% seen once. Sequencing used blood. Receptor source: a man aged 18 to 30 in good health.

The V and J genes are TRBV28 and TRBJ2-2, with 8 nucleotides matching TRBD2. This CDR3 is built from 15 residues. Germline-derived CDR1 and CDR2 are MDHEN and SYDVKM. V shed 3 bases, J shed 7 bases, and the junction held 7 bases outside the gene matches. The CDR3: CASSFSGTRYGELFF. The DNA for the CDR3 is TGTGCCAGCAGTTTCTCGGGGACTAGGTACGGGGAGCTGTTTTTT.

This chain joins TRBV15 and TRBJ2-1; 10 bases align to TRBD2. Germline V gene lookup returns CDR1 LNHNV and CDR2 YYDKDF (reference sequence). The CDR3 length is 15 residues. With V trimmed by 0 bases and J by 5 bases, 1 base remained unmatched. The CDR3 DNA follows: TGTGCCACCAGCAGAGATAGCGGGGGGAACAATGAGCAGTTCTTC. Translated, it gives CATSRDSGGNNEQFF.

This rearrangement joins TRBV29-1 to TRBJ1-4; D is uncertain. The CDR3 spans 15 residues. Germline loops: CDR1 SQVTM, CDR2 ANQGSEA. V lost 3 bases and J 0 bases, leaving 11 bases between the germline ends. Here the CDR3 reads CSVDPISSTNEKLFF. CDR3 sequence (DNA): TGCAGCGTTGACCCCATTAGTTCAACTAATGAAAAACTGTTTTTT.

The chain recombines TRBV30 with TRBJ1-2; TRBD1 aligns across 8 bases. Germline V CDR1 and CDR2: GTSNPN, SVGIG (reference sequence). Unmatched junction bases numbered 13, after V lost 5 bases and J lost 8 bases. This CDR3 is built from 14 residues. The CDR3 loop is CAWQMTGAHSGYTF. The CDR3 DNA sequence: TGTGCCTGGCAAATGACAGGGGCCCACTCCGGCTACACCTTC. The whole variable domain, remainder taken from reference TRBV30 and TRBJ1-2, is SQTIHQWPATLVQPVGSPLSLECTVEGTSNPNLYWYRQAAGRGLQLLFYSVGIGQISSEVPQNLSASRPQDRQFILSSKKLLLSDSGFYLCAWQMTGAHSGYTFGSGTRLTVV.

This clonotype was found a few times. CDR3 coding DNA: TGTGCCAGCAGCGTAGGCCGGACAACTAATGAAAAACTGTTTTTT. Its translation: CASSVGRTTNEKLFF. The rearrangement links TRBV9 to TRBJ1-4; D unresolved. V lost 0 bases, J lost 0 bases, and 6 bases lay in between. The CDR3 totals 15 residues. Germline V gives CDR1 SGDLS, CDR2 YYNGEE.